These T cell receptor beta chains were read from a single sample in a study of T cell changes during pregnancy in multiple sclerosis. The repertoire was sequenced with immunoSEQ multiplex PCR; TCRdb's copy has only in-frame clones and lacks some. The table shows tens of thousands of clones, with roughly 90% occurring only once. The sequencing used peripheral blood, collected in the first trimester of pregnancy. These receptors were collected from a female donor in good health, enrolled as a control in a pregnancy study. CDR3s include the opening cysteine and the closing phenylalanine or tryptophan. Each record gives: V gene, J gene, D gene, clone size, CDR3 DNA, CDR3 protein. The D gene is left open where the match is weak. Clone size is shown for a subset of rows, as once, few, many or a class of expanded clone.

>TRBV7-2|TRBJ1-1|-|-
TGTGCCAGCAGTACGACAGTCGAAGCTTTCTTT
CASSTTVEAFF
>TRBV2|TRBJ2-1|-|-
TGTGCCAGCAGCTTTGGACTCATCGGCGAGGATGAGCAGTTCTTC
CASSFGLIGEDEQFF
>TRBV30|TRBJ2-3|-|-
TGTGCCTGGAGAAGGGCGGGTGGGACAGATACGCAGTATTTT
CAWRRAGGTDTQYF
>TRBV28|TRBJ2-7|-|-
TGTGCCAGCAGTCCCTATAACGAGCAGTACTTC
CASSPYNEQYF
>TRBV7-6|TRBJ2-7|-|few
TGTGCCAGCAGCTTAGAGCATTCGTACGAGCAGTACTTC
CASSLEHSYEQYF
>TRBV12-5|TRBJ2-3|TRBD2|-
TGTGCTAGTTCTGTGGACGGGAGGAGCACAGATACGCAGTATTTT
CASSVDGRSTDTQYF
>TRBV4-3|TRBJ2-7|-|-
TGCGCCAGCAGCCAAGCTTCTAGCGCCGAGTATGTCCACGAGCAGTACTTC
CASSQASSAEYVHEQYF
>TRBV7-9|TRBJ2-3|TRBD2|-
TGTGCCAGCCGGGGGGGGGATACGCAGTATTTT
CASRGGDTQYF
>TRBV29-1|TRBJ2-1|TRBD2|-
TGCAGCGCTCCCAAGCGGGATAGGCGGAATGAGCAGTTCTTC
CSAPKRDRRNEQFF
>TRBV5-1|TRBJ2-3|-|-
TGCGCCAGCAGCTTGGGTGGCGGTGAAGATACGCAGTATTTT
CASSLGGGEDTQYF
>TRBV4-3|TRBJ2-2|TRBD2|-
TGCGCCAGCAGCCAAGATCTTTGGCGGGAGACCACCGGGGAGCTGTTTTTT
CASSQDLWRETTGELFF
>TRBV7-2|TRBJ1-1|-|-
TGTGCCAGCAGCCCCCTATTCGGTTCAGGGCGACGTAGGTGGGCTTTCTTT
CASSPLFGSGRRRWAFF
>TRBV4-3|TRBJ2-1|TRBD2|-
TGCGCCAGCAGCCAAGTGTCTAGCGGGATCTACAATGAGCAGTTCTTC
CASSQVSSGIYNEQFF
>TRBV5-6|TRBJ1-1|TRBD1|-
TGTGCCAGCAGCTTTTTCGGGACAGGTCTTACCTCTAACACTGAAGCTTTCTTT
CASSFFGTGLTSNTEAFF
>TRBV5-6|TRBJ1-2|-|-
TGTGCCAGCAGCTTGCGAGGGCTCGATTATGGCTACACCTTC
CASSLRGLDYGYTF
>TRBV27|TRBJ1-1|-|-
TGTGCCAGCAGTTTATTTTTAGACACTGAAGCTTTCTTT
CASSLFLDTEAFF
>TRBV4-1|TRBJ2-5|TRBD1|-
TGCGCCAGCAGCCAAGGGGTGCGGGACAGGGGGGAGACCCAGTACTTC
CASSQGVRDRGETQYF
>TRBV5-4|TRBJ2-3|TRBD2|once
TGTGCCAGCAGCTTGCCTAGCGGGGATACGCAGTATTTT
CASSLPSGDTQYF